A selection of T cell receptor beta chains follows, all from one sample in a study of blood T cell repertoires in COVID-19. This table comes from immunoSEQ multiplex PCR, and its TCRdb copy is limited to in-frame clones, with some not included. The table has roughly 300,000 clones, 70% to 90% seen once. Sequences were obtained from peripheral blood. These receptors were collected from a woman aged 25 to 39 with COVID-19, enrolled during active disease. Each CDR3 is given with its conserved first and last residue. D genes are given only for firm matches. Only part of the rows carry a size: once, few, many, or a class if the clone is expanded.

v_call	j_call	d_call	clone_size	cdr3_nt	cdr3_aa
TRBV7-9	TRBJ1-2	-	-	TGTGCCAGCAGCCCAGGGCTATACTATGGCTACACCTTC	CASSPGLYYGYTF
TRBV4-1	TRBJ2-1	-	-	TGCGCCAGCAGCCATGACAATAGCGGTGAGCAGTTCTTC	CASSHDNSGEQFF
TRBV11-2	TRBJ2-3	-	-	TGTGCCAGCAGCTTAGACGGGGATACGCAGTATTTT	CASSLDGDTQYF
TRBV3-1/TRBV3-2	TRBJ1-1	-	-	TGTGCCAGCAGCCACCCTCCCGCGGGGCGCACTGAAGCTTTCTTT	CASSHPPAGRTEAFF
TRBV19	TRBJ2-3	-	once	TGTGCCAGTAGTATAGGGACTAACACAGATACGCAGTATTTT	CASSIGTNTDTQYF
TRBV5-8	TRBJ2-7	TRBD2	-	TGTGCCAGCAGCCCCCTGACTAGCGGGGACCTCTCCGACGAGCAGTACTTC	CASSPLTSGDLSDEQYF
TRBV5-6	TRBJ2-7	-	few	TGTGCCAGTACCCGCGGGAACTACGAGCAGTACTTC	CASTRGNYEQYF
TRBV14	TRBJ2-1	TRBD2	-	TGTGCCAGCAGCCAGGGGGCCGGGACTAGCTTCAATGAGCAGTTCTTC	CASSQGAGTSFNEQFF
TRBV19	TRBJ1-1	-	once	TGTGCCACCACCCAGGGAAGCACTGAAGCTTTCTTT	CATTQGSTEAFF
TRBV6-5	TRBJ1-1	-	-	TGTGCCAGCAGTTCGACAGTTGGGGAGAACACTGAAGCTTTCTTT	CASSSTVGENTEAFF
TRBV6-5	TRBJ1-1	TRBD1	-	TGTGCCATCCGGGACAGCCTGAACACTGAAGCTTTCTTT	CAIRDSLNTEAFF
TRBV6-1	TRBJ1-5	TRBD1	-	TGTGCCAGCAGTGAAGCGCGCGGGACAGATAGCAATCAGCCCCAGCATTTT	CASSEARGTDSNQPQHF
TRBV27	TRBJ1-5	-	-	TGTGCCAGCAGTTTTGGCGGCAGTAACAATCAGCCCCAGCATTTT	CASSFGGSNNQPQHF
TRBV3-1/TRBV3-2	TRBJ2-7	TRBD1	-	TGTGCCAGCAGCCAAACGGACAGGACCGACTACGAGCAGTACTTC	CASSQTDRTDYEQYF
TRBV2	TRBJ2-3	-	-	TGTGCCAGCGGAGACCGCGGTAGCACAGATACGCAGTATTTT	CASGDRGSTDTQYF
TRBV18	TRBJ1-2	-	-	TGTGCCAGCTCACCCCTCGAGCAGGGCGACGGCTACACCTTC	CASSPLEQGDGYTF
TRBV28	TRBJ2-2	-	-	TGTGCCAGCCGTCAGGAATATACGAACACCGGGGAGCTGTTTTTT	CASRQEYTNTGELFF
TRBV6-5	TRBJ1-2	-	-	TGTGCCAGCAGGAAGGGAGGGGACGTGACAGGCTACACCTTC	CASRKGGDVTGYTF
TRBV7-9	TRBJ2-2	TRBD1	few	TGTGCCAGCAGGCCAACAGGGGTCGGGGAGCTGTTTTTT	CASRPTGVGELFF
TRBV15	TRBJ2-7	TRBD1	-	TGTGCCACCAGCAGGACTCCGGGACAGAGGACTGGAGAGCAGTACTTC	CATSRTPGQRTGEQYF
TRBV18	TRBJ2-5	-	-	TGTGCCAGCTCACCACCGATCGTGGGCGAGACCCAGTACTTC	CASSPPIVGETQYF
TRBV14	TRBJ1-2	-	-	TGTGCCAGCAGCCAAGTCGGGTCTGTCGGCCTGGAGGGCTACACCTTC	CASSQVGSVGLEGYTF
TRBV19	TRBJ2-1	-	few	TGTGCCAGTAGCACCCTAGGGGTCAATGAGCAGTTCTTC	CASSTLGVNEQFF
TRBV7-8	TRBJ2-3	-	-	TGTGCCAGCAGCTTAGAGTGGCGGCAGCCAGATACGCAGTATTTT	CASSLEWRQPDTQYF
TRBV30	TRBJ2-1	TRBD1	-	TGTGCCTGGAGTGACAGGGGTGGTAGTGAGCAGTTCTTC	CAWSDRGGSEQFF
TRBV5-1	TRBJ2-4	-	-	TGCGCCAGCAGCCTCTCGGAGCCAGGGAACATTCAGTACTTC	CASSLSEPGNIQYF
TRBV3-1/TRBV3-2	TRBJ2-1	-	-	TGTGCCAGCAGCGGGAGCTACAATGAGCAGTTCTTC	CASSGSYNEQFF
TRBV6-5	TRBJ1-6	-	-	TGTGCCAGCGGGGGGTCCTATAATTCACCCCTCCACTTT	CASGGSYNSPLHF
TRBV12-5	TRBJ1-2	TRBD1	-	TGTGCTAGTGGTCGACTCGACAGGGGATTGTACTATGGCTACACCTTC	CASGRLDRGLYYGYTF
TRBV5-4	TRBJ2-3	-	-	TGTGCCAGCAGCTTTGGAGGGAGCGGCACAGATACGCAGTATTTT	CASSFGGSGTDTQYF
TRBV11-2	TRBJ2-7	-	-	TGTGCCAGCAGCTTAGGGGCGGGCTTTACGGTGGTAGAGCAGTACTTC	CASSLGAGFTVVEQYF
TRBV4-2	TRBJ2-1	TRBD2	-	TGTGCCAGCAGCCCCCTACTAGCGGACTACAATGAGCAGTTCTTC	CASSPLLADYNEQFF
TRBV11-2	TRBJ2-1	TRBD2	-	TGTGCCAGCAGCTTAGATAGGACTAGCGGGGGGCGGCGAGAGCAGTTCTTC	CASSLDRTSGGRREQFF
TRBV20-1	TRBJ2-2	-	-	TGCAGTGCTAGTCAGGTCCGGGGGTACACCGGGGAGCTGTTTTTT	CSASQVRGYTGELFF
TRBV11-2	TRBJ2-7	TRBD1	-	TGTGCCAGCAGCCACTCCAGGGGGTCCTACGAGCAGTACTTC	CASSHSRGSYEQYF
TRBV4-1	TRBJ2-7	TRBD2	-	TGCGCCAGCAGCCAAGTCGCCAGCGGGGGGGCAGAGCAGTACTTC	CASSQVASGGAEQYF
TRBV12-3/TRBV12-4	TRBJ1-5	-	-	TGTGCCAGCGGGACATATAGCAATCAGCCCCAGCATTTT	CASGTYSNQPQHF
TRBV7-2	TRBJ2-3	-	-	TGTGCCAGCAGCCCCCCGGGAGTAGTTGCCGCAGATACGCAGTATTTT	CASSPPGVVAADTQYF
TRBV5-1	TRBJ2-7	TRBD1	-	TGCGCCAGCAGCCAGGGACAGGTGAGTCGCGAGCAGTACTTC	CASSQGQVSREQYF
TRBV10-3	TRBJ1-1	-	once	TGTGCCACATCGATTCAACTTACTGAAGCTTTCTTT	CATSIQLTEAFF
TRBV9	TRBJ1-1	-	-	TGTGCCAGCAGCTTAAGGGGAGGGGTGAACACTGAAGCTTTCTTT	CASSLRGGVNTEAFF
TRBV7-9	TRBJ1-1	-	-	TGTGCCAGCAGTTCCTCCGTTGGGGGCGCTTGGGACACTGAAGCTTTCTTT	CASSSSVGGAWDTEAFF